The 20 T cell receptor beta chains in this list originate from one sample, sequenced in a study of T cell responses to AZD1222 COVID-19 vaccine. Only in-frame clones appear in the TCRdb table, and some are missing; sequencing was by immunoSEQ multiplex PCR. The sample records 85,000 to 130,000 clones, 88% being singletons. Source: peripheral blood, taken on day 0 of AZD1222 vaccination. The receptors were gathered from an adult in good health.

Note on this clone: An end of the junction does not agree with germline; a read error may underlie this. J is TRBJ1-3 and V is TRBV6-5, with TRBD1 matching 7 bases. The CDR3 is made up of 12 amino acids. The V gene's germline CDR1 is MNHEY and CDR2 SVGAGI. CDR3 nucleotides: TGTGCCAGCAGTCCTGACTGGACAGGCTTTCATTTT. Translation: CASSPDWTGFHF.

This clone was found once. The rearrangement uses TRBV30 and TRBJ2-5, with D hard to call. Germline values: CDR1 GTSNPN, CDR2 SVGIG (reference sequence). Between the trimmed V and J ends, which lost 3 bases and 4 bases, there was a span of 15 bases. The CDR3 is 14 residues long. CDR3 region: CAWSPGGSGETQYF. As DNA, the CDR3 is TGTGCCTGGAGCCCAGGCGGCTCGGGAGAGACCCAGTACTTC.

This CDR3 is CASSSNRAGDTQYF. The CDR3 DNA is TGCGCCAGCAGTTCGAACAGGGCGGGTGATACGCAGTATTTT. The rearrangement joins TRBV5-1 to TRBJ2-3; perhaps TRBD1 as D (6 bases). The CDR3 totals 14 residues. In germline, CDR1 is SGHRS, CDR2 YFSETQ. V was pared by 5 bases and J by 6 bases, with 16 bases between. The full variable domain, with the rest looked up from reference TRBV5-1 and TRBJ2-3, is KAGVTQTPRYLIKTRGQQVTLSCSPISGHRSVSWYQQTPGQGLQFLFEYFSETQRNKGNFPGRFSGRQFSNSRSEMNVSTLELGDSALYLCASSSNRAGDTQYFGPGTRLTVL.

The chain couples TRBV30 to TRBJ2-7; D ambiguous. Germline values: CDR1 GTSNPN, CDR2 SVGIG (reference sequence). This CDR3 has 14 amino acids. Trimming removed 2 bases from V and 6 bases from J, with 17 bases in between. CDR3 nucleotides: TGTGCCTGGAGTTTACGAGGTATTGTCGGCGAGCAGTACTTC. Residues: CAWSLRGIVGEQYF.

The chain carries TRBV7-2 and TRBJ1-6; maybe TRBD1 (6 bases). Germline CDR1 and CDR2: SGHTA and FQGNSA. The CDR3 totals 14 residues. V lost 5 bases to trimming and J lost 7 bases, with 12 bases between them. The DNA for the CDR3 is TGTGCCAGCAGCCTACGTGGACAGAATTCACCCCTCCACTTT. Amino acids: CASSLRGQNSPLHF.

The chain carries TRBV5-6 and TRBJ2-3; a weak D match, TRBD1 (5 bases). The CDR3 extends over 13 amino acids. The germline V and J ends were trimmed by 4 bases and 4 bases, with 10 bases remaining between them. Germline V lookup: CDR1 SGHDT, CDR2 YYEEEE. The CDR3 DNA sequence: TGTGCCAGCAGCATCAGGGTCCCAGATACGCAGTATTTT. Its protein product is CASSIRVPDTQYF.

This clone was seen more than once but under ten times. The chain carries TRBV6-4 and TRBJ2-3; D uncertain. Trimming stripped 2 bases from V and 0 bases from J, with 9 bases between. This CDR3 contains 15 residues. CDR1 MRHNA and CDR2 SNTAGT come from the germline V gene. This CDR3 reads CASSDDGASTDTQYF. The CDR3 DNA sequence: TGTGCCAGCAGTGACGATGGCGCTAGCACAGATACGCAGTATTTT.

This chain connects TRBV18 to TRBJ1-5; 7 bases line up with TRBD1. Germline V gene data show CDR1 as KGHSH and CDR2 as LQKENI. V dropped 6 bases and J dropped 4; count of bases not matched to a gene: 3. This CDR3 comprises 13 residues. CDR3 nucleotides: TGTGCCAGCTCGGGGACAGCTAATCAGCCCCAGCATTTT. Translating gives CASSGTANQPQHF.

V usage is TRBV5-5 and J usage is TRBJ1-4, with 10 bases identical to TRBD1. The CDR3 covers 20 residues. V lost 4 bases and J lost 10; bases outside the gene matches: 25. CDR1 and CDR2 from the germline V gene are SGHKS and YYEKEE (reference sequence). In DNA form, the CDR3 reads TGTGCCAGCAGCGCGCAACCCCCGGGACAGGGGAATAAGGTGTCGGGAAAACTGTTTTTT. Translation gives CASSAQPPGQGNKVSGKLFF.

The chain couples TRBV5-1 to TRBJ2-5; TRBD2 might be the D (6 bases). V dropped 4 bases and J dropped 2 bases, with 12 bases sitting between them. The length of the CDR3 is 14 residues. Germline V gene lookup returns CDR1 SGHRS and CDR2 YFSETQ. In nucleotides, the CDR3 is TGCGCCAGCAGCATGAGGGGACTTCAAGAGACCCAGTACTTC. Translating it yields CASSMRGLQETQYF.

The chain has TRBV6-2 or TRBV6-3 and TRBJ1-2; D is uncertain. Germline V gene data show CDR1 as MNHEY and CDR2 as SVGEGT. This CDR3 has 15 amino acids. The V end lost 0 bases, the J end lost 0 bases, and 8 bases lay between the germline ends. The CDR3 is CASSYSTGANYGYTF. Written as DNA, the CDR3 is TGTGCCAGCAGTTACTCTACGGGAGCTAACTATGGCTACACCTTC.

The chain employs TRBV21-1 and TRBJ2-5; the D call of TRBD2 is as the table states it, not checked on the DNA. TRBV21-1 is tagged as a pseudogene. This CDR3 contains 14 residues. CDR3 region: CASSTEGPPGAQYF. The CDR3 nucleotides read TGTGCCAGCAGCACTGAAGGGCCCCCGGGGGCCCAGTACTTC.

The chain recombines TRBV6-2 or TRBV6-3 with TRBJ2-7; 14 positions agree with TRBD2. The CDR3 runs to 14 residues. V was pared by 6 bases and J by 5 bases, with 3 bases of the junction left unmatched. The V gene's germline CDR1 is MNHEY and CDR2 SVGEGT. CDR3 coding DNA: TGTGCCAGCAGCGGACTAGCGGGAGGAGACGAGCAGTACTTC. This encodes CASSGLAGGDEQYF.

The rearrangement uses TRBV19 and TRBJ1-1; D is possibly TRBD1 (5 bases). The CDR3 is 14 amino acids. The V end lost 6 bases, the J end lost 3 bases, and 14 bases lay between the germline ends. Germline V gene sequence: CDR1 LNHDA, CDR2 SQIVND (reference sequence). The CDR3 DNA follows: TGTGCCAGTAGGCCAGCCAGGGCGTACACTGAAGCTTTCTTT. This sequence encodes CASRPARAYTEAFF.

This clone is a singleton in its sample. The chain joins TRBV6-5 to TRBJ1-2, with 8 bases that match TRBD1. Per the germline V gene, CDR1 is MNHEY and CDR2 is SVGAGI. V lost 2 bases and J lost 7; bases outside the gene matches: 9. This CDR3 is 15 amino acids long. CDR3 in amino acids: CASSYLLTGAGGYTF. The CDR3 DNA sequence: TGTGCCAGCAGTTACCTATTGACAGGGGCGGGTGGCTACACCTTC.

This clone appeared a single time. The CDR3 region has the DNA TGTGCCAGCAGCCAGGGACCCGACAGGGCAACCTACGAGCAGTACTTC. It translates to CASSQGPDRATYEQYF. This chain uses TRBV16 with TRBJ2-7; 7 bases match TRBD1. The V segment lost 3 bases and the J segment 2 bases; nucleotides outside the gene matches: 10. Germline CDR1 reads KGHSY; CDR2 reads FQNENV. This CDR3 contains 16 residues.

CDR3 coding DNA: TGTGCCAGCAGCCACGACAGGGCGGTCGGGGAGCTGTTTTTT. This sequence encodes CASSHDRAVGELFF. The V call is TRBV28, the J call TRBJ2-2; 7 bases are shared with TRBD1. V was clipped by 6 bases and J by 7 bases; unmatched bases: 8. CDR3 size: 14 residues. Germline V gene lookup returns CDR1 MDHEN and CDR2 SYDVKM.

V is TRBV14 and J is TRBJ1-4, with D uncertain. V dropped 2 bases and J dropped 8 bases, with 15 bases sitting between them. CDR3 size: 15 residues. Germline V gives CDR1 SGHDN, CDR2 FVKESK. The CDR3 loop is CASSQIGGIGEKLFF. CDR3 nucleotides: TGTGCCAGCAGCCAAATAGGAGGGATTGGAGAAAAACTGTTTTTT.

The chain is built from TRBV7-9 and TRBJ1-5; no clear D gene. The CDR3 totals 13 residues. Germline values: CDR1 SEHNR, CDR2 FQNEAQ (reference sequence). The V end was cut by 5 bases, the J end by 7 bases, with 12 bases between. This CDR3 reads CASSGSGEQPQHF. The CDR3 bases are TGTGCCAGCAGCGGGTCAGGAGAACAGCCCCAGCATTTT.

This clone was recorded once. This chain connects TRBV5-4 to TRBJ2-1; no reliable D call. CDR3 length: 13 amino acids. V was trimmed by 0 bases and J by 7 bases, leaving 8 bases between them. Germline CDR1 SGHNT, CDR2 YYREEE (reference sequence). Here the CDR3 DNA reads TGTGCCAGCAGCTTGGCGAGGCAGAATGAGCAGTTCTTC. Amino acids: CASSLARQNEQFF.